The T cell receptor beta chain under discussion was sequenced for a study of technical replicates of blood from several donors. Measured with immunoSEQ multiplex PCR; TCRdb has only the in-frame clones, and not every one. This repertoire shows 74,000 or so clones, 80% to 95% found once; its top ten account for over 0.35%. The V gene's germline CDR1 is SNHLY and CDR2 FYNNEI. CDR3 length: 10 amino acids. Trimming removed 9 bases from V and 5 bases from J, with 7 bases in between. The sequenced sample was T cells isolated from PBMCs. The origin of this receptor is a human donor in good health. The chain carries TRBV2 and TRBJ1-1; perhaps TRBD1 as D (5 bases). The DNA of the CDR3 is TGTGCCAGACCAGGGACTGAAGCTTTCTTT. Protein product: CARPGTEAFF.